The rows below give T cell receptor beta chains drawn from one sample of a study of sequential checkpoint blockade in melanoma. Measured with immunoSEQ multiplex PCR; TCRdb has only the in-frame clones, and not every one. The data contain around 6,000 clones, 20% to 30% of them singletons. The source material was tumor tissue (inferred from file names), sampled from a patient given nivolumab and ipilimumab in sequence. Every receptor here comes from a human donor with melanoma. Both conserved end residues are part of each CDR3. The order of the fields is V gene, clone size, J gene, D gene, CDR3 protein, CDR3 DNA. D genes are given only for firm matches. Some rows mark clone size as missing; the rest say once, few, many or name a class of expanded clone.

>TRBV28|-|TRBJ1-4|-
CASSPPGITNEKLFF
TGTGCCAGCAGTCCTCCAGGGATCACTAATGAAAAACTGTTTTTT
>TRBV19|-|TRBJ2-1|-
CASSKLATVYNEQFF
TGTGCCAGTAGTAAGCTAGCGACGGTCTACAATGAGCAGTTCTTC
>TRBV19|-|TRBJ2-4|-
CASSRGGLAKNIQYF
TGTGCCAGTAGTAGGGGGGGGCTAGCCAAAAACATTCAGTACTTC
>TRBV18|few|TRBJ1-3|-
CASSPLVNGPGNTIYF
TGTGCCAGCTCACCTCTTGTAAATGGTCCTGGAAACACCATATATTTT
>TRBV6-8|few|TRBJ1-1|-
CASSYRVNTEAFF
TGTGCCAGCAGTTATCGAGTTAACACTGAAGCTTTCTTT
>TRBV6-8|few|TRBJ2-6|TRBD1
CASSGQGSGANVLTF
TGTGCCAGCAGTGGACAGGGATCCGGGGCCAACGTCCTGACTTTC
>TRBV19|-|TRBJ1-5|-
CASSTPYSNQPQHF
TGTGCCAGTAGTACCCCGTATAGCAATCAGCCCCAGCATTTT
>TRBV29-1|-|TRBJ2-7|-
CSVAPGEDEQYF
TGCAGCGTCGCCCCAGGGGAAGACGAGCAGTACTTC
>TRBV11-3|-|TRBJ2-2|TRBD2
CASSGRLASNTGELFF
TGTGCCAGCAGCGGCCGACTAGCGTCGAACACCGGGGAGCTGTTTTTT
>TRBV15|-|TRBJ2-7|TRBD2
CATSRTTSGGSYEQYF
TGTGCCACCAGCAGAACTACTAGCGGGGGTTCCTACGAGCAGTACTTC
>TRBV18|few|TRBJ2-1|TRBD2
CASSWASGDNEQFF
TGTGCCAGCTCATGGGCTAGCGGCGACAATGAGCAGTTCTTC
>TRBV7-2|few|TRBJ2-3|-
CASSLALRDTQYF
TGTGCCAGCAGCTTAGCATTGCGAGATACGCAGTATTTT
>TRBV7-6|-|TRBJ2-1|-
CASSLGPSSYNEQFF
TGTGCCAGCTCCCTCGGCCCCAGCTCCTACAATGAGCAGTTCTTC
>TRBV23-1|few|TRBJ1-3|-
CASSQEEAAGNTIYF
TGCGCCAGCAGCCAAGAAGAGGCTGCTGGAAACACCATATATTTT
>TRBV29-1|-|TRBJ1-2|-
CSVSDRYYGYTF
TGCAGCGTTTCCGACAGGTACTATGGCTACACCTTC
>TRBV19|-|TRBJ1-1|-
CASTGGNTEAFF
TGTGCCAGTACGGGGGGGAACACTGAAGCTTTCTTT
>TRBV11-3|many|TRBJ1-3|-
CASSATTVSGNTIYF
TGTGCCAGCAGCGCGACGACAGTCTCTGGAAACACCATATATTTT
>TRBV5-1|-|TRBJ2-5|TRBD1
CASSFAGTGEETQYF
TGCGCCAGCTCCTTCGCCGGAACAGGGGAAGAGACCCAGTACTTC
>TRBV29-1|-|TRBJ1-1|TRBD1
CSAGQMNTEAFF
TGCAGCGCGGGACAGATGAACACTGAAGCTTTCTTT
>TRBV6-8|few|TRBJ2-7|TRBD1
CASSYGQGIYEQYF
TGTGCCAGCAGTTACGGACAGGGGATCTACGAGCAGTACTTC
>TRBV5-1|-|TRBJ2-7|-
CASSPRAQPYEQYF
TGCGCCAGCAGCCCCCGGGCCCAACCCTACGAGCAGTACTTC
>TRBV29-1|-|TRBJ2-1|-
CSVVGSLSSYNEQFF
TGCAGCGTTGTCGGTAGCCTAAGCTCCTACAATGAGCAGTTCTTC
>TRBV9|-|TRBJ2-5|TRBD2
CASSVGAGGVETQYF
TGTGCCAGCAGCGTAGGAGCGGGAGGGGTTGAGACCCAGTACTTC
>TRBV5-1|-|TRBJ2-7|-
CASSSSGHTYEQYF
TGCGCCAGCAGCTCTTCGGGACATACCTACGAGCAGTACTTC
>TRBV9|few|TRBJ2-5|TRBD1
CASSGQGGGAKTQYF
TGTGCCAGCAGTGGACAGGGCGGAGGGGCCAAGACCCAGTACTTC
>TRBV5-1|once|TRBJ1-3|-
CASSPRGLSGNTIYF
TGCGCCAGCAGTCCTAGGGGCCTCTCTGGAAACACCATATATTTT
>TRBV6-8|few|TRBJ2-7|TRBD1
CASSSNRGRGEQYF
TGTGCCAGCAGTTCAAATAGGGGGCGAGGGGAGCAGTACTTC
>TRBV11-3|many|TRBJ2-5|-
CASSLDGGPFQETQYF
TGTGCCAGCAGCTTGGACGGCGGGCCTTTCCAAGAGACCCAGTACTTC
>TRBV12-5|-|TRBJ2-5|TRBD2
CASGSYRLAGGQETQYF
TGTGCTAGTGGTTCATATCGGCTAGCGGGAGGGCAAGAGACCCAGTACTTC
>TRBV19|-|TRBJ2-6|-
CASSIRVSGANVLTF
TGTGCCAGTAGTATTAGGGTCTCTGGGGCCAACGTCCTGACTTTC
>TRBV28|medium-sized|TRBJ1-1|-
CASSLYAGVGAFF
TGTGCCAGCAGTTTATATGCAGGGGTAGGAGCTTTCTTT
>TRBV9|few|TRBJ2-2|-
CASKAGLTGELFF
TGTGCCAGCAAGGCGGGCCTCACCGGGGAGCTGTTTTTT
>TRBV28|-|TRBJ1-2|-
CASTFRGQGRYGYTF
TGTGCCAGCACTTTTAGGGGACAAGGGCGCTATGGCTACACCTTC
>TRBV7-2|many|TRBJ1-4|TRBD1
CASSSRGDEKLFF
TGTGCCAGCAGCTCCAGGGGGGATGAAAAACTGTTTTTT
>TRBV6-8|-|TRBJ1-2|TRBD1
CASSSPTGGLDGYTF
TGTGCCAGCAGTAGCCCAACAGGGGGCCTGGATGGCTACACCTTC
>TRBV11-3|few|TRBJ2-1|-
CASTLQSSGAYNEQFF
TGTGCCAGCACCCTTCAGAGTAGCGGAGCCTACAATGAGCAGTTCTTC
>TRBV23-1|-|TRBJ2-7|-
CASSLGNSYEQYF
TGCGCCAGCAGCTTGGGGAACTCCTACGAGCAGTACTTC
>TRBV9|many|TRBJ2-1|TRBD2
CASSRTSGAHNEQFF
TGTGCCAGCAGCCGGACTAGCGGGGCCCACAATGAGCAGTTCTTC
>TRBV11-3|many|TRBJ1-1|-
CASSPLGDPYTEAFF
TGTGCCAGCAGCCCCCTGGGGGACCCATACACTGAAGCTTTCTTT
>TRBV6-8|few|TRBJ2-3|TRBD1
CAISARQGPTSTDTQYF
TGTGCCATCAGTGCACGACAGGGGCCGACTAGCACAGATACGCAGTATTTT